The following is a TCR beta chain sequence with its context. The antigen remains undetermined. This entry is derived from a study of a mutant IDH1 vaccine in newly diagnosed glioma. Study-level information: Patients got radiotherapy, temozolomide, or both beforehand, and most got both.

This CDR3 region has 16 residues. From germline, CDR1 is SGHVS and CDR2 FQNEAQ. Trimming left V 5 bases short and J 9 bases short, with 23 bases between. Time point meaning: week 47, end of study. A 20-mer mutant IDH1 peptide at 300 ug was injected subcutaneously with topical imiquimod. Donors' newly diagnosed IDH1-mutant WHO grade 3 or 4 astrocytomas lacked nuclear ATRX. Using immunoSEQ multiplex PCR, the repertoire was profiled, and TCRdb retains in-frame clones only, with some absent. The sample consists of around 65,000 clones, roughly four fifths of them appearing once. This sample comprised PBMCs, obtained from a glioma patient whose treatment included an IDH1 peptide vaccine. This sequence joins TRBV7-8 and TRBJ2-4, with D unresolved. This TCR was recovered from a man younger than 40 with glioma. The CDR3 DNA reads TGTGCCAGCAGCACCCGACTCGGCGTACACAGAGTCATTCAGTACTTC. This sequence encodes CASSTRLGVHRVIQYF.